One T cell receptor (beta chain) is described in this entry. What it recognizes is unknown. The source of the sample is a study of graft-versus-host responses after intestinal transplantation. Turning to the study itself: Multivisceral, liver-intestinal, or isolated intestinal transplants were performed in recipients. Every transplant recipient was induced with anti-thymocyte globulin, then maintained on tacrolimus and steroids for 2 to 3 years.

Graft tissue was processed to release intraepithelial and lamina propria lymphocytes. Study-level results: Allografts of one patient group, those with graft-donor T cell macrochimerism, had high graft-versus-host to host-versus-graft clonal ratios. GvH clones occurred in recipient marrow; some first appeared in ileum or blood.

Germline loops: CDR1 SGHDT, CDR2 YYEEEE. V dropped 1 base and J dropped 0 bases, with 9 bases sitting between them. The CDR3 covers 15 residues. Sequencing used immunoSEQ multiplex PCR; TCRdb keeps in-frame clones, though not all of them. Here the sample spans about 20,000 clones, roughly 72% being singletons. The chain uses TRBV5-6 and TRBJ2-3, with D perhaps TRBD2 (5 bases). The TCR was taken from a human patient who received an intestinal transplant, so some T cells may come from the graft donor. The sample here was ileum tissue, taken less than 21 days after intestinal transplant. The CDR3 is CASSLFRGSTDTQYF. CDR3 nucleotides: TGTGCCAGCAGCTTGTTTCGGGGTAGCACAGATACGCAGTATTTT.